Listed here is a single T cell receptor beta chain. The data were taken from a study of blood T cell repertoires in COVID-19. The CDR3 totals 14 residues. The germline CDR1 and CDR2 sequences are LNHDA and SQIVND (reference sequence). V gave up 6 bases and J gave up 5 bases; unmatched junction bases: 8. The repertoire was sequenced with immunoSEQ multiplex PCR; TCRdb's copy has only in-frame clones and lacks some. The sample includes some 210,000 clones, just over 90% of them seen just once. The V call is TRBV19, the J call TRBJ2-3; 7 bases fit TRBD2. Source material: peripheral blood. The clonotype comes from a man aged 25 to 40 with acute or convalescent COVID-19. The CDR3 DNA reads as TGTGCCAGTAGCCCAGCGGGAAGAGTAGATACGCAGTATTTT. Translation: CASSPAGRVDTQYF.